The source of this T cell receptor (beta chain) is a study of T cell repertoires in cytomegalovirus infection (dated by TCRdb to about 2019). For context, the study as a whole: Alongside well-studied HLA-B-restricted epitopes, the peptide stimulations were aimed at recently identified HLA-C-restricted CMV epitopes, whose presentation resists viral immunomodulation. Donor HLA type was relevant to the analysis, because carriage of CMV infection together with the matching HLA type was indicated by public TCR beta signatures.

What the work shows at the level of the full study, not this receptor alone: In the ex vivo response, HLA-C-restricted CMV-specific TCR beta clonotypes were dominant, and in two of eight donors the single most frequent clonotype came from this HLA-C-restricted group. In both this cohort and an independent cohort of under 450 donors, the cumulative frequency of public TCR beta family members distinguished carriers of CMV infection plus the relevant HLA type.

TCRdb names Illumina HiSeq 1500 as the instrument used. In-frame beta chains were kept once TCRdb had trimmed the public reads at Q25 with fastp and called clones with MiXCR. Entries are consolidated by CDR3 protein sequence, retaining the most common genes and DNA. The sample table shows roughly 160,000 distinct CDR3 sequences, and less than 25% are seen once. Roughly 25% of the sample belongs to the ten largest clones. Per the publication, the treatment or condition label means: in vitro stimulation with specific CMV peptide epitopes to enrich CMV-specific T cells. Spanning cysteine to phenylalanine, the CDR3 consists of 16 amino acids. Only CDR3 DNA remains: 48 bases, in frame from the first base. CDR1 and CDR2, looked up from the germline V gene (reference sequence), are MNHNY and SVGAGI. The germline V end is reduced by 3 bases and the J end by 4 bases; junction bases left unmatched: 4. This clonotype was seen a handful of times. Its antigen is currently not known. Nothing much larger sits one base from this clone, and base qualities are not available.

Recombination joined TRBV6-6 with TRBJ2-1, with 12 central nucleotides matching TRBD2. This clonotype was sampled from a human donor in good health (CMV status not recorded). Some clones in this sample may be carry-over from other donors' samples. Here the sequenced sample was CD8+ T cells from cultured PBMCs, taken from culture after CMV antigen stimulation. CDR3 region: CASSYTSGGPYNEQFF. The DNA sequence is TGTGCCAGCAGTTATACTAGCGGGGGGCCTTACAATGAGCAGTTCTTC.